A single sample is the source of the 24 T cell receptor beta chains below, sequenced in a study of blood T cell repertoires in COVID-19. This table comes from immunoSEQ multiplex PCR, and its TCRdb copy is limited to in-frame clones, with some not included. This table holds over 250,000 clones, about 92% found once. Sequencing input: PBMCs or T cells enriched from blood (not recorded which). These receptors originate from a man between 60 and 70 years old who had recovered from COVID-19.

The chain uses TRBV27 and TRBJ2-1; a weak D match, TRBD2 (5 bases). The germline V and J ends were trimmed by 3 bases and 7 bases, with 10 bases remaining between them. Germline V gene data show CDR1 as MNHEY and CDR2 as SMNVEV (reference sequence). The CDR3 consists of 13 residues. DNA of the CDR3: TGTGCCAGCAGTTTCGCCACTAGTAATGAGCAGTTCTTC. This translates into CASSFATSNEQFF.

This clone has a single count. The genes are TRBV3-1 (or the pseudogene TRBV3-2) and TRBJ1-5; 8 bases map to TRBD1. Germline V gene lookup returns CDR1 LGHDT and CDR2 YNNKEL (reference sequence). CDR3 length: 14 residues. Trimming cost V 3 bases and J 2 bases; bases outside gene matches: 0. CDR3 DNA sequence: TGTGCCAGCAGCCAGACAGGGGGCAATCAGCCCCAGCATTTT. Translated: CASSQTGGNQPQHF.

The chain links TRBV7-9 to TRBJ1-4, with D perhaps TRBD1 (5 bases). The CDR3 spans 15 residues. The germline CDR1 and CDR2 sequences are SEHNR and FQNEAQ (reference sequence). V was clipped by 2 bases and J by 7 bases, with 14 bases between them. The CDR3 DNA is TGTGCCAGCAGCTTAAGTAAGGGGCGGCGTGAAAAACTGTTTTTT. Translated, it gives CASSLSKGRREKLFF.

In regard to this clone: The identical CDR3 is also encoded by other nucleotide sequences in the sample. The CDR3 is CASSYSRGRSNQPQHF. The CDR3 DNA is TGTGCCAGCAGTTACTCGAGGGGGCGAAGCAATCAGCCCCAGCATTTT. V is TRBV6-2 or TRBV6-3 and J is TRBJ1-5; 7 bases fit TRBD1. Per germline, CDR1 MNHEY and CDR2 SVGEGT. This CDR3 comprises 16 residues. Losses at the gene ends were 0 bases for V and 1 base for J; bases not matched to a gene: 3.

This clone has a single count. In DNA form, the CDR3 reads TGTGCCAGCAGCTTAGCGCGGGCGTCTGGGTCTGGTGGCTACACCTTC. Its protein product is CASSLARASGSGGYTF. The chain carries TRBV7-9 and TRBJ1-2; no definite D call. The CDR3 sequence is 16 residues long. The V end lost 0 bases, the J end lost 7 bases, and 18 bases lay between the germline ends. Germline values: CDR1 SEHNR, CDR2 FQNEAQ (reference sequence).

The chain recombines TRBV5-4 with TRBJ1-1; D unclear. The germline V and J ends were trimmed by 4 bases and 1 base, with 11 bases remaining between them. The CDR3 covers 14 residues. CDR1 and CDR2 from the germline V gene are SGHNT and YYREEE (reference sequence). The DNA of the CDR3 is TGTGCCAGCAGCGGCGCTCCGGGGAACACTGAAGCTTTCTTT. Its translation: CASSGAPGNTEAFF.

V is TRBV10-3 and J is TRBJ2-3; D might be TRBD2 (5 bases). The CDR3 covers 14 residues. V was clipped by 5 bases and J by 3 bases, with 12 bases between them. Germline CDR1 ENHRY, CDR2 SYGVKD. The CDR3 protein is CAISTQPGTDTQYF. CDR3 in DNA: TGTGCCATCAGTACTCAGCCGGGGACAGATACGCAGTATTTT.

V usage is TRBV7-9 and J usage is TRBJ2-1; D gene ambiguous. The V and J ends lost 1 base and 9 bases respectively, with 7 bases between them. CDR1 is SEHNR, CDR2 FQNEAQ, per germline (reference sequence). The CDR3 has 12 residues. This CDR3 reads CASSLERGEQFF. CDR3 DNA: TGTGCCAGCAGCTTAGAACGCGGTGAGCAGTTCTTC.

This rearrangement joins TRBV7-8 to TRBJ1-1; no firm D call. CDR3 length: 15 residues. V was trimmed by 5 bases and J by 1 base, leaving 14 bases between them. The germline V gene has CDR1 SGHVS and CDR2 FQNEAQ. CDR3 in DNA: TGTGCCAGCAGCCTATTACGGTCCCCGAACACTGAAGCTTTCTTT. It encodes CASSLLRSPNTEAFF.

Written as DNA, the CDR3 is TGTGCCAGCAGTTCCGGGACAGGGTGGGGCAATCAGCCCCAGCATTTT. Protein product: CASSSGTGWGNQPQHF. This chain joins TRBV6-2 or TRBV6-3 and TRBJ1-5; 9 positions agree with TRBD1. Trimming at V came to 4 bases and at J to 2 bases, leaving 6 bases not matched to a gene. This CDR3 is built from 16 residues. Germline CDR1 reads MNHEY; CDR2 reads SVGEGT.

This clone occurred a few times. The gene calls are TRBV18 and TRBJ2-7; TRBD1 matches 9 bases. V lost 4 bases to trimming and J lost 5 bases; unmatched junction nucleotides: 6. Germline CDR1 reads KGHSH; CDR2 reads LQKENI. The CDR3 runs to 14 residues. CDR3 sequence reads: CASSRTGGMNEQYF. CDR3 nucleotide sequence: TGTGCCAGCTCACGAACAGGGGGCATGAACGAGCAGTACTTC.

This clone was seen many times. The chain has TRBV12-3 or TRBV12-4 and TRBJ1-5; D gene ambiguous. V lost 1 base and J 5 bases, leaving 6 bases between the germline ends. The CDR3 runs to 13 residues. The CDR3 sequence: CASSLGLDQPQHF. The CDR3 DNA reads TGTGCCAGCAGTTTAGGTCTAGATCAGCCCCAGCATTTT.

V gene TRBV7-8 combines with J gene TRBJ1-1; TRBD1 might be the D (5 bases). Germline V gives CDR1 SGHVS, CDR2 FQNEAQ. V was pared by 5 bases and J by 10 bases, with 17 bases between. The CDR3 covers 13 residues. The DNA of the CDR3 is TGTGCCAGCAGCGGGAACGCCAGGGTAGTAGCTTTCTTT. Its protein is CASSGNARVVAFF.

CDR3 protein: CASSTAAGAGAWNEQFF. CDR3 bases: TGCGCCAGCAGCACCGCCGCTGGAGCGGGAGCTTGGAATGAGCAGTTCTTC. The chain is built from TRBV5-1 and TRBJ2-1; 8 bases agree with TRBD2. CDR3 size: 17 residues. With 4 bases clipped from V and 7 bases from J, the junction kept 16 bases outside the gene matches. CDR1 SGHRS and CDR2 YFSETQ come from the germline V gene.

V and J are TRBV5-4 and TRBJ1-1; tentative D call: TRBD1 (5 bases). The germline V and J ends were trimmed by 4 bases and 4 bases, with 17 bases remaining between them. The CDR3 extends over 15 amino acids. Germline V gene sequence: CDR1 SGHNT, CDR2 YYREEE (reference sequence). The CDR3 here is CASSPQSGGGTEAFF. DNA of the CDR3: TGTGCCAGCAGCCCCCAGTCTGGGGGAGGCACTGAAGCTTTCTTT.

This clone occurred once. The V call is TRBV6-5, the J call TRBJ1-1, with unresolved D. The ends were cut back, 4 bases at V and 1 base at J, with 7 bases in the middle. CDR3 length: 13 amino acids. From germline, CDR1 is MNHEY and CDR2 SVGAGI. The CDR3, as DNA: TGTGCCAGCAGTTCCCGACAGAACACTGAAGCTTTCTTT. As protein: CASSSRQNTEAFF.

The V and J genes are TRBV4-2 and TRBJ1-2; TRBD1 is a possible D gene (5 bases). This CDR3 comprises 14 residues. The germline gives CDR1 LGHNA, CDR2 YNFKEQ. With 1 base removed from V and 5 bases from J, the gap between germline ends came to 11 bases. This CDR3 is CASSQVDIEYGYTF. DNA for the CDR3: TGTGCCAGCAGCCAAGTGGACATAGAATATGGCTACACCTTC.

V is TRBV25-1 and J is TRBJ1-1; no firm D call. The CDR3 is 14 residues long. Trimming removed 5 bases at V and 7 bases at J, with 17 bases between. Germline lookup yields CDR1 MGHDK and CDR2 SYGVNS. The DNA for the CDR3 is TGTGCCAGCAGTCCCCCCTCTGGCAGGCATGAAGCTTTCTTT. It specifies CASSPPSGRHEAFF.

The J gene is TRBJ1-1, the V gene TRBV28, with 9 bases lining up with TRBD1. Germline V lookup: CDR1 MDHEN, CDR2 SYDVKM. The V segment lost 6 bases and the J segment 0 bases; nucleotides outside the gene matches: 17. This CDR3 is built from 19 residues. CDR3 loop: CASRPASTGTGILNTEAFF. CDR3 nucleotide sequence: TGTGCCAGCAGACCAGCTTCCACCGGGACAGGGATTTTGAACACTGAAGCTTTCTTT.

The chain joins TRBV7-2 to TRBJ2-1; 7 positions match TRBD2. V gave up 5 bases and J gave up 1 base; unmatched junction bases: 8. Germline CDR1 reads SGHTA; CDR2 reads FQGNSA. CDR3 length: 16 residues. This CDR3 is CASSPHAGESYNEQFF. For the CDR3, the DNA is TGTGCCAGCAGCCCTCACGCGGGGGAGTCCTACAATGAGCAGTTCTTC.

This clone is a singleton in its sample. V usage is TRBV19 and J usage is TRBJ2-1; tentatively, D is TRBD2 (5 bases). The length of the CDR3 is 12 residues. Trimming took off 7 bases at V and 7 bases at J, with 11 bases between the two ends. Germline CDR1 and CDR2: LNHDA and SQIVND (reference sequence). Here the CDR3 DNA reads TGTGCCAGTAAGGGCTGGGAGAATGAGCAGTTCTTC. Protein: CASKGWENEQFF.

The V call is TRBV30, the J call TRBJ1-4; 8 bases fit TRBD1. V dropped 3 bases and J dropped 3; count of bases not matched to a gene: 3. Germline CDR1 GTSNPN, CDR2 SVGIG (reference sequence). The CDR3 runs 14 residues. CDR3 in DNA: TGTGCCTGGAGAGTACAGGGGGCTAATGAAAAACTGTTTTTT. Amino acids: CAWRVQGANEKLFF.

In DNA, the CDR3 is TGCGCCAGCAGCTTGAGGGGCCTCCGGGACAGATCTGTGGAGCAGTACTTC. The encoded protein is CASSLRGLRDRSVEQYF. The rearrangement joins TRBV5-1 to TRBJ2-7; 7 bases match TRBD1. CDR1 is SGHRS and CDR2 is YFSETQ in the germline V gene. The V and J ends lost 1 base and 7 bases, in that order; junction bases with no gene match: 17. This CDR3 region has 17 residues.

The chain combines TRBV15 with TRBJ1-3; D unclear. Germline-derived CDR1 and CDR2 are LNHNV and YYDKDF (reference sequence). V lost 5 bases and J 4 bases, leaving 6 bases between the germline ends. This CDR3 is 12 amino acids long. The CDR3 loop is CATSAQGNTIYF. The CDR3 DNA reads as TGTGCCACCAGCGCTCAGGGAAACACCATATATTTT. Drawing the rest from reference TRBV15 and TRBJ1-3, the complete variable domain is DAMVIQNPRYQVTQFGKPVTLSCSQTLNHNVMYWYQQKSSQAPKLLFHYYDKDFNNEADTPDNFQSRRPNTSFCFLDIRSPGLGDTAMYLCATSAQGNTIYFGEGSWLTVV.